These 32 T cell receptor beta chains were all obtained from the same sample, sequenced in a study of T cell repertoires in cytomegalovirus infection. TCRdb reanalysed the reads using MiXCR and keeps one entry per CDR3 protein. The repertoire includes around 300,000 distinct CDR3 sequences, approximately 22% of them detected once, and roughly 19% sits in the top ten. Their antigens remain unidentified. The input for sequencing was cultured PBMCs, taken from culture after CMV antigen stimulation. All receptors derive from a human donor in good health (CMV status not recorded). Some clones in this sample may be carry-over from other donors' samples.

The chain carries TRBV20-1 and TRBJ1-1; TRBD1 might be the D (5 bases). The CDR3 has 15 amino acids. Per the germline V gene, CDR1 is DFQATT and CDR2 is SNEGSKA (reference sequence). The V and J ends lost 1 base and 3 bases respectively, with 15 bases between them. CDR3 sequence reads: CSARGAGYADTEAFF. As DNA, the CDR3 is TGCAGTGCTAGAGGAGCAGGGTATGCCGACACTGAAGCTTTCTTT.

This clonotype was counted only a few times. The V call is TRBV19, the J call TRBJ1-1; D possibly corresponds to TRBD1 (5 bases). Germline assignment: CDR1 LNHDA and CDR2 SQIVND (reference sequence). This CDR3 comprises 16 residues. The V and J ends lost 6 bases and 1 base respectively, with 18 bases between them. CDR3 sequence reads: CASRDPPGTGNTEAFF. In DNA form, the CDR3 reads TGTGCCAGTAGAGATCCCCCTGGGACGGGGAACACTGAAGCTTTCTTT.

CDR3 in amino acids: CASIQQVQVEAFF. The DNA of the CDR3 is TGTGCCAGCATTCAACAGGTACAAGTCGAAGCTTTCTTT. V usage is TRBV6-6 and J usage is TRBJ1-1; D might be TRBD1 (5 bases). From germline, CDR1 is MNHNY and CDR2 SVGAGI (reference sequence). With 7 bases removed from V and 8 bases from J, the gap between germline ends came to 17 bases. The CDR3 totals 13 residues.

J is TRBJ2-1 and V is TRBV7-9, with a weak D call TRBD1 (6 bases). This CDR3 contains 14 residues. V was clipped by 8 bases and J by 2 bases, with 13 bases between them. Germline assignment: CDR1 SEHNR and CDR2 FQNEAQ (reference sequence). CDR3 residues: CASFSGTTYNEQFF. Written as DNA, the CDR3 is TGTGCCAGCTTCTCCGGGACAACCTACAATGAGCAGTTCTTC.

The rearrangement uses TRBV9 and TRBJ2-1; D call uncertain. CDR3 length: 14 residues. The germline CDR1 and CDR2 sequences are SGDLS and YYNGEE. The V end lost 0 bases, the J end lost 7 bases, and 11 bases lay between the germline ends. The CDR3 protein is CASSVEGSRNEQFF. The DNA of the CDR3 is TGTGCCAGCAGCGTAGAGGGTAGCAGGAATGAGCAGTTCTTC.

This clonotype was detected many times. The chain recombines TRBV7-6 with TRBJ2-3; no definite D call. Germline V CDR1 and CDR2: SGHVS, FNYEAQ. The CDR3 has 15 amino acids. Trimming took 2 bases from V and 12 from J, leaving 21 bases between them. CDR3 nucleotide sequence: TGTGCCAGCAGCTTAACGGATCGGATCGACGCCAGCCAGTATTTT. This sequence encodes CASSLTDRIDASQYF. The full variable domain, with the rest looked up from reference TRBV7-6 and TRBJ2-3, is GAGVSQSPRYKVTKRGQDVALRCDPISGHVSLYWYRQALGQGPEFLTYFNYEAQQDKSGLPNDRFSAERPEGSISTLTIQRTEQRDSAMYRCASSLTDRIDASQYFGPGTRLTVL.

This clonotype was picked up a small number of times. The rearrangement joins TRBV15 to TRBJ2-5; 8 bases align to TRBD2. V lost 4 bases to trimming and J lost 9 bases; unmatched junction nucleotides: 10. Germline V lookup: CDR1 LNHNV, CDR2 YYDKDF (reference sequence). CDR3 length equals 14 residues. CDR3 DNA sequence: TGTGCCACCAGCAAAAGCGGGAGTCCTGGGGCCCAGTACTTC. Translation: CATSKSGSPGAQYF.

This clonotype was counted at least ten times. This chain connects TRBV7-3 to TRBJ2-1; 10 nucleotides agree with TRBD2. Germline V gene lookup returns CDR1 SGHTA and CDR2 FQGTGA. CDR3 length: 15 amino acids. V lost 5 bases, J lost 2 bases, and 3 bases stayed unmatched. This chain's CDR3 is CASSISGRAYNEQFF. As DNA, the CDR3 is TGTGCCAGCAGCATAAGCGGGAGGGCCTACAATGAGCAGTTCTTC.

The V gene is TRBV5-1, the J gene TRBJ2-3; D call uncertain. The V and J ends lost 2 bases and 4 bases respectively, with 14 bases between them. Germline lookup yields CDR1 SGHRS and CDR2 YFSETQ. The CDR3 spans 15 residues. The CDR3 region has the DNA TGCGCCAGCAGCTTCCTTGGGCCCGGCGCAGATACGCAGTATTTT. Protein: CASSFLGPGADTQYF.

The chain employs TRBV28 and TRBJ1-6; no clear D gene. V lost 5 bases and J 5 bases, leaving 16 bases between the germline ends. This CDR3 is built from 16 residues. In germline, CDR1 is MDHEN, CDR2 SYDVKM. CDR3 in amino acids: CASSSPGSRHNSPLHF. In DNA, the CDR3 is TGTGCCAGCAGTAGCCCGGGATCTCGCCATAATTCACCCCTCCACTTT.

This clonotype has a handful of counts. The chain uses TRBV11-3 and TRBJ2-2; 10 bases are shared with TRBD2. CDR1 and CDR2 (germline): SGHNT, YENEEA. V lost 4 bases, J lost 6 bases, and 14 bases stayed unmatched. This CDR3 has 18 residues. DNA of the CDR3: TGTGCCAGCAGCTCCGGGCGCATAGCGGGAGGAGCATCCGGGGAGCTGTTTTTT. Its protein is CASSSGRIAGGASGELFF.

The chain carries TRBV7-9 and TRBJ1-4; 10 bases are shared with TRBD1. CDR1 is SEHNR, CDR2 FQNEAQ, per germline (reference sequence). With 5 bases clipped from V and 5 bases from J, the junction kept 11 bases outside the gene matches. The CDR3 is made up of 17 amino acids. CDR3 sequence: CASSPSRDRGDNEKLFF. The CDR3 DNA follows: TGTGCCAGCAGCCCAAGCCGGGACAGGGGAGACAATGAAAAACTGTTTTTT. Full variable domain (missing parts from reference TRBV7-9 and TRBJ1-4): DTGVSQNPRHKITKRGQNVTFRCDPISEHNRLYWYRQTLGQGPEFLTYFQNEAQLEKSRLLSDRFSAERPKGSFSTLEIQRTEQGDSAMYLCASSPSRDRGDNEKLFFGSGTQLSVL.

The chain couples TRBV7-2 to TRBJ2-1; 10 positions agree with TRBD2. CDR1 and CDR2 from the germline V gene are SGHTA and FQGNSA. V lost 5 bases to trimming and J lost 7 bases; unmatched junction nucleotides: 8. CDR3 length equals 15 residues. The CDR3 region is CASSRTSGGGNEQFF. The CDR3 nucleotides read TGTGCCAGCAGCCGGACTAGCGGAGGGGGTAATGAGCAGTTCTTC.

The table lists this clonotype with a few counts. The chain is built from TRBV5-6 and TRBJ2-7; a weak D match, TRBD2 (5 bases). Germline CDR1 reads SGHDT; CDR2 reads YYEEEE. V shed 0 bases and J shed 3 bases, with 19 bases lying between them. The CDR3 loop spans 17 amino acids. CDR3: CASSLGWRRGRDYEQYV. CDR3 DNA: TGTGCCAGCAGCTTGGGCTGGCGACGTGGGAGAGACTACGAGCAGTACGTC.

The CDR3 region has the DNA TGCAGCGTTTCCAGACCACACCGGACTAGCGGGAAGAGCTCCTACGAGCAGTACTTC. Translating it yields CSVSRPHRTSGKSSYEQYF. The rearrangement uses TRBV29-1 and TRBJ2-7, with TRBD2 matching over 12 bases. V gave up 5 bases and J gave up 0 bases; unmatched junction bases: 17. Per the germline V gene, CDR1 is SQVTM and CDR2 is ANQGSEA. The CDR3 consists of 19 residues.

There are a few counts of this clonotype. The chain employs TRBV28 and TRBJ2-3, with 8 bases that match TRBD1. The CDR3 sequence is 16 residues long. Germline CDR1 MDHEN, CDR2 SYDVKM. V lost 6 bases and J lost 0; bases outside the gene matches: 8. CDR3 bases: TGTGCCAGCAGGAACAGACAGGGGACTAGCACAGATACGCAGTATTTT. Translating gives CASRNRQGTSTDTQYF. The full variable domain, with the rest looked up from reference TRBV28 and TRBJ2-3, is DVKVTQSSRYLVKRTGEKVFLECVQDMDHENMFWYRQDPGLGLRLIYFSYDVKMKEKGDIPEGYSVSREKKERFSLILESASTNQTSMYLCASRNRQGTSTDTQYFGPGTRLTVL.

This clonotype was seen a few times. This chain uses TRBV14 with TRBJ2-5, with 7 nucleotides matching TRBD1. CDR3 length equals 15 residues. Germline CDR1 is SGHDN and CDR2 is FVKESK. V shed 0 bases, J shed 2 bases, and the junction held 3 bases outside the gene matches. CDR3 loop: CASSQEWGQQETQYF. Here the CDR3 DNA reads TGTGCCAGCAGCCAAGAATGGGGACAGCAAGAGACCCAGTACTTC. Full variable domain (missing parts from reference TRBV14 and TRBJ2-5): EAGVTQFPSHSVIEKGQTVTLRCDPISGHDNLYWYRRVMGKEIKFLLHFVKESKQDESGMPNNRFLAERTGGTYSTLKVQPAELEDSGVYFCASSQEWGQQETQYFGPGTRLLVL.

CDR3 nucleotides: TGTGCCATCAGTGCATCGACAGGGAGCTCTGAAGCTTTCTTT. This gives the protein CAISASTGSSEAFF. The rearrangement uses TRBV10-3 and TRBJ1-1; 7 nucleotides line up with TRBD1. The CDR3 totals 14 residues. CDR1 ENHRY and CDR2 SYGVKD come from the germline V gene. V was pared by 4 bases and J by 6 bases, with 8 bases of the junction left unmatched.

This rearrangement joins TRBV6-2 or TRBV6-3 to TRBJ2-5; D gene unclear. Per germline, CDR1 MNHEY and CDR2 SVGEGT. The ends were cut back, 8 bases at V and 0 bases at J, with 10 bases in the middle. The CDR3 is 13 amino acids. CDR3 bases: TGTGCCAGCTCCACGGTGTACCAAGAGACCCAGTACTTC. This codes for CASSTVYQETQYF.

The CDR3 sequence is CSAFSGSTDTQYF. The CDR3 DNA is TGCAGTGCTTTTAGCGGGAGCACAGATACGCAGTATTTT. The rearrangement uses TRBV20-1 and TRBJ2-3, with 7 bases that match TRBD2. This CDR3 comprises 13 residues. Germline assignment: CDR1 DFQATT and CDR2 SNEGSKA (reference sequence). J gave up 0 bases and V 5 bases, and 2 bases lay outside the gene matches.

The genes are TRBV20-1 and TRBJ2-6, with a possible D match to TRBD1 (6 bases). Germline lookup yields CDR1 DFQATT and CDR2 SNEGSKA (reference sequence). V was trimmed by 0 bases and J by 1 base, leaving 13 bases between them. CDR3 size: 17 residues. The CDR3, as DNA: TGCAGTGCTAGAGATCCACAGGGCTGGTCTGGGGCCAACGTCCTGACTTTC. This gives the protein CSARDPQGWSGANVLTF.

In this sample, this clonotype turned up many times. The rearrangement links TRBV7-2 to TRBJ2-5, with no clear D. Trimming left V 5 bases short and J 2 bases short, with 9 bases between. Germline assignment: CDR1 SGHTA and CDR2 FQGNSA. The CDR3 totals 13 residues. The CDR3 here is CASSRPAQETQYF. In DNA, the CDR3 is TGTGCCAGCAGCCGGCCCGCGCAAGAGACCCAGTACTTC.

The CDR3 protein is CASSQDIQVAGWETQYF. The CDR3 DNA reads TGCGCCAGCAGCCAAGATATACAGGTAGCGGGGTGGGAGACCCAGTACTTC. This chain connects TRBV4-3 to TRBJ2-5; 8 bases align to TRBD2. Germline V gene sequence: CDR1 LGHNA, CDR2 YSLEER. The CDR3 is 17 residues long. The V gene end was trimmed by 0 bases and the J gene end by 5 bases; junction bases not matched to a gene: 11.

The gene calls are TRBV19 and TRBJ1-5; D unclear. Germline CDR1 reads LNHDA; CDR2 reads SQIVND (reference sequence). This CDR3 is built from 17 residues. V was trimmed by 4 bases and J by 5 bases, leaving 21 bases between them. The CDR3 DNA reads as TGTGCCAGTAGTAGCGGACGGATTACTCGGGTTGATCAGCCCCAGCATTTT. Translated, it gives CASSSGRITRVDQPQHF. The variable domain in full, with the rest retrieved from reference TRBV19 and TRBJ1-5, is DGGITQSPKYLFRKEGQNVTLSCEQNLNHDAMYWYRQDPGQGLRLIYYSQIVNDFQKGDIAEGYSVSREKKESFPLTVTSAQKNPTAFYLCASSSGRITRVDQPQHFGDGTRLSIL.

The chain recombines TRBV6-1 with TRBJ1-5; 8 positions agree with TRBD1. Germline V CDR1 and CDR2: MNHNS, SASEGT. The V segment lost 0 bases and the J segment 6 bases; nucleotides outside the gene matches: 4. The CDR3 loop spans 15 amino acids. The CDR3 spells CASSEAQGALQPQHF. The CDR3 DNA follows: TGTGCCAGCAGTGAAGCGCAGGGGGCCCTTCAGCCCCAGCATTTT.

The chain has TRBV28 and TRBJ1-1, with D possibly being TRBD1 (6 bases). CDR1 and CDR2 from the germline V gene are MDHEN and SYDVKM. Trimming shortened V by 7 bases and J by 1 base, and 10 bases separated the two germline ends. The CDR3 totals 13 residues. As DNA, the CDR3 is TGTGCCAGCATCACAGGGCAGAACACTGAAGCTTTCTTT. Its protein product is CASITGQNTEAFF. The full variable domain, in which reference TRBV28 and TRBJ1-1 provide the parts outside the CDR3, is DVKVTQSSRYLVKRTGEKVFLECVQDMDHENMFWYRQDPGLGLRLIYFSYDVKMKEKGDIPEGYSVSREKKERFSLILESASTNQTSMYLCASITGQNTEAFFGQGTRLTVV.

The chain recombines TRBV6-2 or TRBV6-3 with TRBJ2-3, with 8 positions matching TRBD2. Germline lookup yields CDR1 MNHEY and CDR2 SVGEGT. Trimming took 2 bases from V and 4 from J; bases not matched to a gene: 5. CDR3 length: 15 amino acids. The DNA for the CDR3 is TGTGCCAGCAGTTACGAAGCGGGAGCATCAGATACGCAGTATTTT. It is translated as CASSYEAGASDTQYF.

The V and J genes are TRBV19 and TRBJ1-1; a possible D gene is TRBD1 (5 bases). The CDR3 loop spans 12 amino acids. CDR1 and CDR2 from the germline V gene are LNHDA and SQIVND (reference sequence). Trimming shortened V by 8 bases and J by 1 base, and 8 bases separated the two germline ends. The CDR3: CASQDRNTEAFF. CDR3 sequence (DNA): TGTGCCAGTCAAGACAGGAACACTGAAGCTTTCTTT.

V is TRBV10-3 and J is TRBJ2-6, with TRBD2 as a possible D gene (5 bases). The ends were cut back, 0 bases at V and 2 bases at J, with 11 bases in the middle. CDR1 is ENHRY and CDR2 is SYGVKD in the germline V gene. The CDR3 is 17 amino acids. CDR3 nucleotides: TGTGCCATCAGTGAGTCGAGTAGCGCGGCTGGGGCCAACGTCCTGACTTTC. Translating gives CAISESSSAAGANVLTF.

The chain links TRBV20-1 to TRBJ2-3; D may match TRBD1 or TRBD2 (5 bases each). Germline assignment: CDR1 DFQATT and CDR2 SNEGSKA (reference sequence). With 5 bases removed from V and 3 bases from J, the gap between germline ends came to 18 bases. This CDR3 has 15 residues. The CDR3 loop reads CSAPPGRSFTDTQYF. The CDR3 DNA reads TGCAGTGCTCCCCCGGGACGGTCCTTTACAGATACGCAGTATTTT.

This clonotype turned up a few times. The chain is built from TRBV19 and TRBJ1-1; perhaps TRBD1 as D (6 bases). The V end lost 4 bases, the J end lost 8 bases, and 11 bases lay between the germline ends. CDR1 is LNHDA, CDR2 SQIVND, per germline (reference sequence). This CDR3 comprises 12 residues. The CDR3 spells CASSREQGEAFF. The CDR3 DNA is TGTGCCAGTAGTAGAGAACAGGGAGAAGCTTTCTTT.

The count of this clonotype is one. The chain has TRBV6-2 or TRBV6-3 and TRBJ2-1; 10 nucleotides line up with TRBD1. V trimming: 4 bases; J trimming: 6 bases; junction bases outside the gene matches: 6. Per germline, CDR1 MNHEY and CDR2 SVGEGT. The CDR3 totals 15 residues. The CDR3 DNA reads as TGTGCCAGCAGTTCCCTAAGGACAGGGGGCAATGAGCAGTTCTTC. This gives the protein CASSSLRTGGNEQFF.